A selection of T cell receptor beta chains follows, all from one sample in a study of T cells in Graves' hyperthyroidism and ophthalmopathy. TCRdb redid the calling of the multiplex PCR reads with MiXCR, one entry per CDR3 protein. The data show 350,000 to 450,000 distinct CDR3 sequences, about a sixth seen once. The source material was blood. The receptors were gathered from a woman aged 30 to 39 with Graves' hyperthyroidism that later progressed to Graves' ophthalmopathy. CDR3s include the opening cysteine and the closing phenylalanine or tryptophan. A D gene is named only where the DNA matches it firmly. Clone size is shown for a subset of rows, as once, few, many or a class of expanded clone.

V gene: TRBV12-3/TRBV12-4
J gene: TRBJ2-2
D gene: TRBD2
clone size: few
CDR3 protein: CAIRLADTGELFF
CDR3 DNA: TGTGCCATCAGACTAGCGGACACCGGGGAGCTGTTTTTT

V gene: TRBV7-2
J gene: TRBJ2-5
D gene: NA
clone size: NA
CDR3 protein: CASSLAGSNIPHF
CDR3 DNA: TGTGCCAGCAGCTTGGCGGGTTCGAACATACCACACTTC

V gene: TRBV28
J gene: TRBJ1-5
D gene: NA
clone size: many
CDR3 protein: CASSFGGRGQPQHF
CDR3 DNA: TGTGCCAGCAGTTTTGGGGGCAGGGGTCAGCCCCAGCATTTT

V gene: TRBV6-2/TRBV6-3
J gene: TRBJ1-1
D gene: NA
clone size: many
CDR3 protein: CASYNVGVNTEAFF
CDR3 DNA: TGTGCCAGCTACAACGTGGGAGTTAACACTGAAGCTTTCTTT

V gene: TRBV27
J gene: TRBJ1-5
D gene: NA
clone size: many
CDR3 protein: CASSYQGIITQPQHF
CDR3 DNA: TGTGCCAGCAGCTATCAGGGAATCATTACCCAGCCCCAGCATTTT

V gene: TRBV28
J gene: TRBJ2-3
D gene: TRBD2
clone size: NA
CDR3 protein: CASFRLAGKSTDTQYF
CDR3 DNA: TGTGCCAGCTTTCGACTAGCGGGAAAAAGCACAGATACGCAGTATTTT

V gene: TRBV28
J gene: TRBJ2-7
D gene: TRBD1
clone size: many
CDR3 protein: CASLTGGSSYEQYF
CDR3 DNA: TGTGCCAGCCTGACAGGGGGCTCCTCTTACGAGCAGTACTTC

V gene: TRBV20-1
J gene: TRBJ1-6
D gene: TRBD1
clone size: many
CDR3 protein: CSVPGQGVYSPLHF
CDR3 DNA: TGCAGTGTCCCCGGACAGGGGGTGTATTCACCCCTCCACTTT

V gene: TRBV24-1
J gene: TRBJ2-1
D gene: NA
clone size: few
CDR3 protein: CATSDPGYNEQFF
CDR3 DNA: TGTGCCACCAGTGATCCTGGGTACAATGAGCAGTTCTTC

V gene: TRBV4-1
J gene: TRBJ2-1
D gene: TRBD2
clone size: NA
CDR3 protein: CASSRPGLADNEQFF
CDR3 DNA: TGCGCCAGCAGCCGACCGGGACTAGCGGACAATGAGCAGTTCTTC

V gene: TRBV28
J gene: TRBJ1-5
D gene: NA
clone size: NA
CDR3 protein: CASARHNQPQHF
CDR3 DNA: TGTGCCAGCGCGAGGCACAATCAGCCCCAGCATTTT

V gene: TRBV10-3
J gene: TRBJ2-6
D gene: NA
clone size: NA
CDR3 protein: CAIRPGSSGANVLTF
CDR3 DNA: TGTGCCATCAGACCGGGGAGCTCTGGGGCCAACGTCCTGACTTTC

V gene: TRBV7-9
J gene: TRBJ2-5
D gene: NA
clone size: few
CDR3 protein: CASSPPKYQETQYF
CDR3 DNA: TGTGCCAGCAGCCCTCCCAAGTACCAAGAGACCCAGTACTTC

V gene: TRBV29-1
J gene: TRBJ1-1
D gene: NA
clone size: many
CDR3 protein: CSGRLEAFF
CDR3 DNA: TGCAGCGGGAGGTTAGAAGCTTTCTTT

V gene: TRBV6-1
J gene: TRBJ2-1
D gene: NA
clone size: NA
CDR3 protein: CASTSAGEQFF
CDR3 DNA: TGTGCCAGCACATCAGCGGGTGAGCAGTTCTTC

V gene: TRBV15
J gene: TRBJ2-4
D gene: TRBD2
clone size: few
CDR3 protein: CATSRDFATSGRKNIQYF
CDR3 DNA: TGTGCCACCAGCAGAGATTTCGCAACTAGCGGGAGGAAGAACATTCAGTACTTC